The entry below gives a single TCR beta chain sequence along with its context. The data originate from a study of blood T cell repertoires in COVID-19. Study as a whole: The origin of the acute and convalescent COVID-19 samples was the United States, Italy and Spain.

In the source study's methods: By means of reference gene primer amplification, nucleated cell counts were estimated. Sequencing was performed with immunoSEQ multiplex PCR; in TCRdb, only in-frame clones are kept and a portion is missing. The DNA was the basis for D and trimming; V, J and clone size are from that table. The sample includes about 150,000 clones, about 85% of them seen just once. Germline V gene data show CDR1 as MNHEY and CDR2 as SVGAGI. Trimming left V 6 bases short and J 5 bases short, with 13 bases between. The CDR3 is 13 amino acids. This sequence was found in a human donor with acute or convalescent COVID-19. The donor label of this sample is uncertain. The sample consisted of peripheral blood. The rearrangement joins TRBV6-5 to TRBJ1-2; no firm D call. CDR3: CASSRVPFYGYTF. Here the CDR3 DNA reads TGTGCCAGCAGCCGGGTCCCATTTTATGGCTACACCTTC.